These 6 T cell receptor beta chains were sequenced from one sample in a study of blood T cell repertoires in COVID-19. TCRdb's table, derived via immunoSEQ multiplex PCR, lists solely in-frame clones and lacks some. The sample has about 270,000 clones; roughly 89% are singletons. The sample comprised PBMCs or T cells enriched from blood (not recorded which). Receptors were obtained from a woman aged 55-70 years who had recovered from COVID-19.

The chain links TRBV7-9 to TRBJ1-3; D not certain. Germline V gene sequence: CDR1 SEHNR, CDR2 FQNEAQ (reference sequence). V shed 5 bases and J shed 2 bases, with 13 bases lying between them. The CDR3 is 15 residues long. The CDR3 DNA is TGTGCCAGCAGCGCCGCGGGGAGGGCTGGAAACACCATATATTTT. Protein: CASSAAGRAGNTIYF.

This sequence joins TRBV12-3 or TRBV12-4 and TRBJ2-3; 9 positions match TRBD2. This CDR3 is 11 amino acids long. V lost 5 bases to trimming and J lost 12 bases; unmatched junction nucleotides: 3. The CDR3 region has the DNA TGTGCCAGCAGTATTAGCGGGAGACAGTATTTT. Amino acid sequence: CASSISGRQYF.

V usage is TRBV3-1 (or the pseudogene TRBV3-2) and J usage is TRBJ2-7, with TRBD2 as a possible D gene (6 bases). Germline V gene data show CDR1 as LGHDT and CDR2 as YNNKEL (reference sequence). Trimming removed 4 bases from V and 6 bases from J, with 16 bases in between. The CDR3 has 14 residues. In DNA form, the CDR3 reads TGTGCCAGCAGCCCTACGGAGGGCTCGATCGAGCAGTACTTC. Amino acid sequence: CASSPTEGSIEQYF.

V usage is TRBV29-1 and J usage is TRBJ1-1; D gene ambiguous. The V gene's germline CDR1 is SQVTM and CDR2 ANQGSEA. With 4 bases removed from V and 0 bases from J, the gap between germline ends came to 12 bases. The CDR3 has 14 residues. The DNA for the CDR3 is TGCAGCGTTGGGCGACCGAGGATGAACACTGAAGCTTTCTTT. Its translation is CSVGRPRMNTEAFF. The full variable domain, rest sourced from reference TRBV29-1 and TRBJ1-1, is SAVISQKPSRDICQRGTSLTIQCQVDSQVTMMFWYRQQPGQSLTLIATANQGSEATYESGFVIDKFPISRPNLTFSTLTVSNMSPEDSSIYLCSVGRPRMNTEAFFGQGTRLTVV.

J is TRBJ1-2 and V is TRBV27; D is unclear. CDR3 size: 14 residues. Deletions cut 7 bases from V and 2 bases from J, with 14 bases between. From germline, CDR1 is MNHEY and CDR2 SMNVEV (reference sequence). This chain's CDR3 is CASTSGRENYGYTF. The CDR3 bases are TGTGCCAGCACTTCCGGGAGGGAAAACTATGGCTACACCTTC.

The chain has TRBV9 and TRBJ2-2; TRBD2 is a possible D gene (6 bases). With 0 bases removed from V and 11 bases from J, the gap between germline ends came to 8 bases. The germline V gene encodes CDR1 SGDLS and CDR2 YYNGEE. This CDR3 is built from 12 residues. Here the CDR3 DNA reads TGTGCCAGCAGCGTAGCGGGAGTCGAGCTGTTTTTT. It translates to CASSVAGVELFF.